These 19 T cell receptor beta chains share one sample of origin, sequenced in a study of T-cell memory formation after mild COVID-19. TCRdb recomputed calls from the 5' RACE reads with MiXCR, one row per CDR3 protein. The sample yields just over 400,000 distinct CDR3 sequences, less than 25% seen once. The specimen was PBMCs or a T cell subset sorted from them (not recorded which). The receptors here all came from an adult woman who had mild COVID-19 (a few samples of this study predate the infection). Cell type and time point are not known.

This clonotype was seen a handful of times. This chain connects TRBV18 to TRBJ2-7; unclear D gene. The CDR3 loop spans 13 amino acids. Germline V lookup: CDR1 KGHSH, CDR2 LQKENI. V lost 0 bases to trimming and J lost 5 bases, with 8 bases between them. The CDR3 DNA is TGTGCCAGCTCACCACCGGGTGTCAACGAGCAGTACTTC. The encoded protein is CASSPPGVNEQYF.

The chain recombines TRBV19 with TRBJ2-7; 7 bases match TRBD1. The CDR3 loop spans 13 amino acids. With V trimmed by 2 bases and J by 6 bases, 4 bases remained unmatched. Germline CDR1 and CDR2: LNHDA and SQIVND (reference sequence). For the CDR3, the DNA is TGTGCCAGTAGTATAAGGGACAGCGTCGAGCAGTACTTC. This codes for CASSIRDSVEQYF.

V usage is TRBV5-4 and J usage is TRBJ2-6; D is unclear. The germline V gene has CDR1 SGHNT and CDR2 YYREEE (reference sequence). This CDR3 comprises 15 residues. Trimming left V 4 bases short and J 2 bases short, with 10 bases between. DNA for the CDR3: TGTGCCAGCAGCATGGAAGGGCCTGGGGCCAACGTCCTGACTTTC. It encodes CASSMEGPGANVLTF.

The chain links TRBV20-1 to TRBJ1-2; D may be TRBD1 (5 bases). Germline-derived CDR1 and CDR2 are DFQATT and SNEGSKA (reference sequence). This CDR3 comprises 12 residues. V was trimmed by 3 bases and J by 2 bases, leaving 7 bases between them. The CDR3 protein is CSARGGNYGYTF. In nucleotides, the CDR3 is TGCAGTGCTAGGGGGGGGAACTATGGCTACACCTTC.

The chain combines TRBV7-6 with TRBJ2-1; 9 bases map to TRBD2. CDR3 length equals 15 residues. The germline CDR1 and CDR2 sequences are SGHVS and FNYEAQ. Trimming cost V 4 bases and J 8 bases; bases outside gene matches: 9. CDR3 amino acids: CASSSPLSGSHEQFF. The CDR3 nucleotides read TGTGCCAGCAGCTCCCCCCTTAGCGGGAGCCATGAGCAGTTCTTC.

The chain has TRBV6-2 or TRBV6-3 and TRBJ2-1; 13 nucleotides align to TRBD2. This CDR3 region has 20 residues. Germline V lookup: CDR1 MNHEY, CDR2 SVGEGT. J was trimmed by 7 bases and V by 5 bases; bases with no gene match: 20. The CDR3 is CASSPGLAGVEGGHSNEQFF. The CDR3 DNA reads TGTGCCAGCAGTCCCGGACTAGCGGGAGTTGAGGGGGGACATTCGAATGAGCAGTTCTTC.

This clonotype was found once. This chain links TRBV18 with TRBJ1-1; D is unclear. Trimming took 2 bases from V and 8 from J, leaving 9 bases between them. The length of the CDR3 is 12 residues. Per germline, CDR1 KGHSH and CDR2 LQKENI. The CDR3 protein is CASSPVFGEAFF. CDR3 nucleotide sequence: TGTGCCAGCTCACCAGTTTTTGGGGAAGCTTTCTTT.

The chain combines TRBV11-2 with TRBJ1-3; D not certain. The CDR3 length is 15 residues. The germline gives CDR1 SGHAT, CDR2 FQNNGV. The V and J ends lost 1 base and 9 bases respectively, with 16 bases between them. Here the CDR3 DNA reads TGTGCCAGCAGCTTAGGTGACACGGTTGTCGGCACCATATATTTT. Encoded protein: CASSLGDTVVGTIYF.

This clonotype came up a few times. This chain links TRBV5-1 with TRBJ1-6; D perhaps matches TRBD1 (6 bases). Trimming took 2 bases from V and 8 from J, leaving 11 bases between them. The V gene's germline CDR1 is SGHRS and CDR2 YFSETQ. CDR3 size: 14 residues. CDR3 region: CASSLTGWDSPLHF. CDR3 coding DNA: TGCGCCAGCAGCTTAACAGGGTGGGATTCACCCCTCCACTTT.

The sample holds a few counts of this clonotype. This chain links TRBV12-3 or TRBV12-4 with TRBJ2-7, with unresolved D. Trimming took off 6 bases at V and 4 bases at J, with 10 bases between the two ends. The CDR3 extends over 12 amino acids. CDR3 in DNA: TGTGCCAGCAGCCCAGTCCCATACGAGCAGTACTTC. Translated: CASSPVPYEQYF.

This clonotype turned up a few times. V usage is TRBV27 and J usage is TRBJ2-3; TRBD1 matches at 9 bases. J was trimmed by 2 bases and V by 5 bases; bases with no gene match: 2. The CDR3 is 14 residues long. Germline CDR1 reads MNHEY; CDR2 reads SMNVEV (reference sequence). The CDR3 is CASSGTGITDTQYF. In DNA form, the CDR3 reads TGTGCCAGCAGTGGGACAGGGATCACAGATACGCAGTATTTT.

This sequence joins TRBV12-3 or TRBV12-4 and TRBJ2-1; possibly TRBD1 for D (5 bases). V was cut by 2 bases and J by 5 bases, with 7 bases left in between. This CDR3 comprises 13 residues. The DNA for the CDR3 is TGTGCCAGCAGTTTACGACAGCACAATGAGCAGTTCTTC. This translates into CASSLRQHNEQFF.

The chain combines TRBV20-1 with TRBJ2-3; 8 positions match TRBD2. CDR1 and CDR2 (germline): DFQATT, SNEGSKA (reference sequence). Unmatched junction bases numbered 9, after V lost 6 bases and J lost 1 base. The CDR3 extends over 15 amino acids. As DNA, the CDR3 is TGCAGTGCCCCACCCTGGCGGGGGGGCACAGATACGCAGTATTTT. It specifies CSAPPWRGGTDTQYF.

This clonotype was found a few times. The V gene is TRBV5-5, the J gene TRBJ2-2; the D is unclear. V was pared by 0 bases and J by 6 bases, with 6 bases between. The germline V gene encodes CDR1 SGHKS and CDR2 YYEKEE (reference sequence). This CDR3 is 13 amino acids long. The CDR3 loop is CASSLDGAGELFF. In DNA, the CDR3 is TGTGCCAGCAGCTTGGATGGAGCCGGGGAGCTGTTTTTT. Drawing the rest from reference TRBV5-5 and TRBJ2-2, the complete variable domain is DAGVTQSPTHLIKTRGQQVTLRCSPISGHKSVSWYQQVLGQGPQFIFQYYEKEERGRGNFPDRFSARQFPNYSSELNVNALLLGDSALYLCASSLDGAGELFFGEGSRLTVL.

This sequence joins TRBV29-1 and TRBJ2-7, with no clear D. The CDR3 runs 11 residues. The germline CDR1 and CDR2 sequences are SQVTM and ANQGSEA. The V end lost 0 bases, the J end lost 6 bases, and 6 bases lay between the germline ends. The CDR3 region has the DNA TGCAGCGTTGAAGATCCGGGCGAGCAGTACTTC. Its translation is CSVEDPGEQYF.

This clonotype appeared a few times. V and J are TRBV9 and TRBJ2-7, with TRBD2 matching over 12 bases. V lost 4 bases to trimming and J lost 2 bases; unmatched junction nucleotides: 4. Per the germline V gene, CDR1 is SGDLS and CDR2 is YYNGEE. The CDR3 is made up of 15 amino acids. Here the CDR3 reads CASSTLAGGAYEQYF. CDR3 nucleotides: TGTGCCAGCAGCACACTAGCGGGAGGTGCCTACGAGCAGTACTTC.

This clonotype was observed a few times. V is TRBV27 and J is TRBJ2-2; 9 bases align to TRBD2. The junction had 14 bases not matched to a gene; V was cut back by 9 bases and J by 0 bases. The CDR3 length is 18 residues. Germline V gives CDR1 MNHEY, CDR2 SMNVEV (reference sequence). As DNA, the CDR3 is TGTGCCAGGGCCCCCCGGCCTAGCGGGGCAACGAACACCGGGGAGCTGTTTTTT. Protein sequence: CARAPRPSGATNTGELFF.

The chain couples TRBV3-1 to TRBJ1-1; D perhaps matches TRBD1 (5 bases). V was shortened by 8 bases and J by 6 bases, with 19 bases between the two germline ends. CDR1 LGHDT and CDR2 YNNKEL come from the germline V gene (reference sequence). CDR3 size: 14 residues. CDR3 loop: CASATGTLNAEAFF. In DNA form, the CDR3 reads TGTGCCAGCGCGACCGGGACCCTAAACGCTGAAGCTTTCTTT.

V usage is TRBV3-1 and J usage is TRBJ1-1; D not certain. This CDR3 has 19 residues. Trimming pared 4 bases from V and 2 bases from J, leaving 26 bases between. The germline CDR1 and CDR2 sequences are LGHDT and YNNKEL (reference sequence). CDR3 region: CASSLIVVGLPRTNTEAFF. For the CDR3, the DNA is TGTGCCAGCAGCCTTATCGTAGTAGGGTTGCCCAGGACTAACACTGAAGCTTTCTTT.